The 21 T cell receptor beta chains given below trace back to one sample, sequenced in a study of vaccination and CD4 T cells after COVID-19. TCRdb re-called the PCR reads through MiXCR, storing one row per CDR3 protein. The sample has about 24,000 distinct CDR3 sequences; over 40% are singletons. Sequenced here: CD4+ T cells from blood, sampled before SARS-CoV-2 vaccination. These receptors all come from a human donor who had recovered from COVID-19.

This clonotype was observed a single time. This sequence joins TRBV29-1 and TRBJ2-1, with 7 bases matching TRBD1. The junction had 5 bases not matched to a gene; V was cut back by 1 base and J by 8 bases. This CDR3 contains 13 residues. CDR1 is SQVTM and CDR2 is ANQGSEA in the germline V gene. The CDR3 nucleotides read TGCAGCGTTGAAGGAAACAGGGGCGATGAGCAGTTCTTC. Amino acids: CSVEGNRGDEQFF.

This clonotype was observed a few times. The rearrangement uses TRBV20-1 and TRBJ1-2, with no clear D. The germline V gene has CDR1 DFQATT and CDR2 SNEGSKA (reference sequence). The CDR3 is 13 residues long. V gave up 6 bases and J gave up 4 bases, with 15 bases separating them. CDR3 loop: CSATPHGSYGYTF. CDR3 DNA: TGCAGTGCCACCCCCCATGGGTCCTATGGCTACACCTTC.

The chain's CDR3 is CASSLVVAGGQETQYF. In DNA, the CDR3 is TGTGCCAGCAGCTTAGTCGTAGCGGGAGGGCAAGAGACCCAGTACTTC. The chain employs TRBV7-2 and TRBJ2-5, with 11 bases fitting TRBD2. CDR3 length equals 16 residues. Trimming removed 1 base from V and 2 bases from J; junction bases left unmatched: 3. Germline CDR1 is SGHTA and CDR2 is FQGNSA.

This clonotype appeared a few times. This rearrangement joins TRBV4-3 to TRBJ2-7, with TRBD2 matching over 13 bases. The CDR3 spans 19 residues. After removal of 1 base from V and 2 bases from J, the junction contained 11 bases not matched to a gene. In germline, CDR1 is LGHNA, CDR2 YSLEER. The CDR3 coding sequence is TGCGCCAGCAGCCAAGGACTAGCGGGAGGTTCAACGTTAACCTACGAGCAGTACTTC. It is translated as CASSQGLAGGSTLTYEQYF.

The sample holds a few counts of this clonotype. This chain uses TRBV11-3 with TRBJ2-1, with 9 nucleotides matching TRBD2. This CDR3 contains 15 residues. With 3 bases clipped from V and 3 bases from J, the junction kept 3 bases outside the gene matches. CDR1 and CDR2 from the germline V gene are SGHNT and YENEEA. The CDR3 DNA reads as TGTGCCAGCAGCTTGTCTAGCGGGGTCTACAATGAGCAGTTCTTC. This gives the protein CASSLSSGVYNEQFF.

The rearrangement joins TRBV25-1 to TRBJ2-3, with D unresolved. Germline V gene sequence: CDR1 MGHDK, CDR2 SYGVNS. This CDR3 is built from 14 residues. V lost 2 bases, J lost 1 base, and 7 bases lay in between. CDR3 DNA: TGTGCCAGCAGTGAAGGTGGGGGCACAGATACGCAGTATTTT. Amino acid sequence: CASSEGGGTDTQYF.

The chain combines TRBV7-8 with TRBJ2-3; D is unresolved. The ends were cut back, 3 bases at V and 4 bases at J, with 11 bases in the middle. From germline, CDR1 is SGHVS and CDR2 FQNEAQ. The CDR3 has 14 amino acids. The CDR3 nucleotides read TGTGCCAGCAGCTTCGGCCTTGGGGCAGATACGCAGTATTTT. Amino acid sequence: CASSFGLGADTQYF.

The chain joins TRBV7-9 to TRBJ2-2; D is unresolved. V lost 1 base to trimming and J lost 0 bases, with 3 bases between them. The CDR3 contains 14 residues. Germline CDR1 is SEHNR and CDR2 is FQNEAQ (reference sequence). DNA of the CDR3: TGTGCCAGCAGCTTAGGGACGAACACCGGGGAGCTGTTTTTT. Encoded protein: CASSLGTNTGELFF.

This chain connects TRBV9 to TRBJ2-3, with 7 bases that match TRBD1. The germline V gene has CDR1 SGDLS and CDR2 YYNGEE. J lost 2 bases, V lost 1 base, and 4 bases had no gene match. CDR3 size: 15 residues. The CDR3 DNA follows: TGTGCCAGCAGCGTAAGGGGGCAGCACACAGATACGCAGTATTTT. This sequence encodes CASSVRGQHTDTQYF. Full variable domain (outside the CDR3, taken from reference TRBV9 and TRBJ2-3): DSGVTQTPKHLITATGQRVTLRCSPRSGDLSVYWYQQSLDQGLQFLIQYYNGEERAKGNILERFSAQQFPDLHSELNLSSLELGDSALYFCASSVRGQHTDTQYFGPGTRLTVL.

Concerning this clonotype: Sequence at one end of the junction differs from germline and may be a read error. Written as DNA, the CDR3 is TGTGCCAGTAGAATAGGGGAGGGTGAGCAGTTCTTC. Its translation is CASRIGEGEQFF. The J gene is TRBJ2-1, the V gene TRBV19, with TRBD2 matching over 7 bases. This CDR3 has 12 residues. Germline CDR1 and CDR2: LNHDA and SQIVND (reference sequence).

In DNA, the CDR3 is TGCAGTGCTAGAGTAGCGAGGGGGCTTCCGCGGGAGACCCAGTACTTC. Its protein is CSARVARGLPRETQYF. The rearrangement uses TRBV20-1 and TRBJ2-5; 7 positions match TRBD1. The V segment lost 1 base and the J segment 5 bases; nucleotides outside the gene matches: 13. There are 16 residues in the CDR3. Per germline, CDR1 DFQATT and CDR2 SNEGSKA (reference sequence).

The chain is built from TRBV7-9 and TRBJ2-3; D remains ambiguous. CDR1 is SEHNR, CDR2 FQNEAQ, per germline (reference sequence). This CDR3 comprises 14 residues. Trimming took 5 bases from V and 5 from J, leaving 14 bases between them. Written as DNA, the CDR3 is TGTGCCAGCAGCCCCATAGGTGGCGGAGATACGCAGTATTTT. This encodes CASSPIGGGDTQYF. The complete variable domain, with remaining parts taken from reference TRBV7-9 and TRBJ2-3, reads DTGVSQNPRHKITKRGQNVTFRCDPISEHNRLYWYRQTLGQGPEFLTYFQNEAQLEKSRLLSDRFSAERPKGSFSTLEIQRTEQGDSAMYLCASSPIGGGDTQYFGPGTRLTVL.

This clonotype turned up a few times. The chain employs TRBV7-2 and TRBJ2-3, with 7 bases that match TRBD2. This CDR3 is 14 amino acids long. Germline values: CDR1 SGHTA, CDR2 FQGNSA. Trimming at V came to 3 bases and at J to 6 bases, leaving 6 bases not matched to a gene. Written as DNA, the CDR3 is TGTGCCAGCAGCTTTCGGTTAGCGGGCGATACGCAGTATTTT. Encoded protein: CASSFRLAGDTQYF. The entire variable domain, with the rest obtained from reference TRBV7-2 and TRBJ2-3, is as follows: GAGVSQSPSNKVTEKGKDVELRCDPISGHTALYWYRQSLGQGLEFLIYFQGNSAPDKSGLPSDRFSAERTGGSVSTLTIQRTQQEDSAVYLCASSFRLAGDTQYFGPGTRLTVL.

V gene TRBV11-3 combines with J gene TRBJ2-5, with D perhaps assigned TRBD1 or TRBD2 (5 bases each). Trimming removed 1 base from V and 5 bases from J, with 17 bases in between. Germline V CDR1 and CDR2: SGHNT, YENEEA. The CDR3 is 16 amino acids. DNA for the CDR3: TGTGCCAGCAGCTTAGGGCGCGGGCAGGGCGGTGAGACCCAGTACTTC. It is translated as CASSLGRGQGGETQYF.

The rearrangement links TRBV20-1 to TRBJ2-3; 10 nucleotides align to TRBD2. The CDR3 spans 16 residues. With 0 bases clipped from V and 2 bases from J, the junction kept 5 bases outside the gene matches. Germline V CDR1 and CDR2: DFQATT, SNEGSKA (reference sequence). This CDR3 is CSARDPLAGDTDTQYF. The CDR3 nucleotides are TGCAGTGCTAGAGATCCCCTAGCGGGAGACACAGATACGCAGTATTTT.

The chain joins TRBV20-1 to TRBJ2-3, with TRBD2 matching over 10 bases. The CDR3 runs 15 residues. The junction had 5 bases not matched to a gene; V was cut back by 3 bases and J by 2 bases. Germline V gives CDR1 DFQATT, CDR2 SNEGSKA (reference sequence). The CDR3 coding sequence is TGCAGTGCTAGTGCACTAGCGGGAAACACAGATACGCAGTATTTT. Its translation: CSASALAGNTDTQYF.

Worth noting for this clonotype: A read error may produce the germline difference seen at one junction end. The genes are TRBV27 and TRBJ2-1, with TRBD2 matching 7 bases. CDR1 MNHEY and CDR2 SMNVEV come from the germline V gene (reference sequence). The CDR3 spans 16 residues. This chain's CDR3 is CASSHPGTTNLGEQFF. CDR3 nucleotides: TGCGCCAGCAGTCACCCCGGGACTACCAATTTGGGTGAGCAGTTCTTC.

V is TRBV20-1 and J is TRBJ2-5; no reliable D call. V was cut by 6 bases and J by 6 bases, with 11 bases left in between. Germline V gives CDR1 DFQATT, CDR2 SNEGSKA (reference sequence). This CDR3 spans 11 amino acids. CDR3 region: CSAQGPKTQYF. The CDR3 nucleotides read TGCAGTGCACAAGGCCCGAAGACCCAGTACTTC.

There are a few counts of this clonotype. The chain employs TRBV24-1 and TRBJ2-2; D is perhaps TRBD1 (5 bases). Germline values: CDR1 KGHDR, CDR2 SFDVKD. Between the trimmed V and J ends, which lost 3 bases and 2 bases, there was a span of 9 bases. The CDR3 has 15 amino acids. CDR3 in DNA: TGTGCCACCAGTGATCTCGACAGCAACACCGGGGAGCTGTTTTTT. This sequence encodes CATSDLDSNTGELFF.

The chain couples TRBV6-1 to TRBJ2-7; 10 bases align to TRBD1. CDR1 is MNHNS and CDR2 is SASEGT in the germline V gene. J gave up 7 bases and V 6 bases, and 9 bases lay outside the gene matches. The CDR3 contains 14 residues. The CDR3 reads CASSPTGGFREQYF. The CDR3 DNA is TGTGCCAGCAGCCCGACAGGGGGCTTTAGGGAGCAGTACTTC.

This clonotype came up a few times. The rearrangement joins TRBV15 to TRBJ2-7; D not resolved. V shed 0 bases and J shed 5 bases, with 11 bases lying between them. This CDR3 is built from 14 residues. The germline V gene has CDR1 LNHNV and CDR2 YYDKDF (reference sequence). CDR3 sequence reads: CATSRDLDNHEQYF. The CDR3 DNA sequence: TGTGCCACCAGCAGAGATCTCGACAATCACGAGCAGTACTTC.